This T cell receptor beta chain is drawn from a study of T cell responses to AZD1222 COVID-19 vaccine. TCRdb keeps only in-frame clones here, not all; method: immunoSEQ multiplex PCR. The table has about 130,000 clones, roughly 87% seen once. A few counts support this clone. Antigen specificity is unknown. Germline CDR1 reads MNHEY; CDR2 reads SVGAGI. CDR3 length equals 15 residues. The V segment lost 2 bases and the J segment 10 bases; nucleotides outside the gene matches: 4. Whole-study findings and limits: Donors, mostly white British, included more females; clonal diversity was possibly underestimated. Among spike-specific TCRs, nearly half reportedly target unmutated variant regions. At study baseline, merely a handful of AZD1222 recipients were seropositive.

Material: peripheral blood, obtained 28 days after the second AZD1222 dose. The sequence was collected from an adult who received the AZD1222 COVID-19 vaccine. The chain has TRBV6-5 and TRBJ1-6; 11 nucleotides match TRBD1. CDR3 in amino acids: CASSYRDRGISPLHF. The CDR3 nucleotides are TGTGCCAGCAGTTACCGGGACAGGGGGATCTCACCCCTCCACTTT.